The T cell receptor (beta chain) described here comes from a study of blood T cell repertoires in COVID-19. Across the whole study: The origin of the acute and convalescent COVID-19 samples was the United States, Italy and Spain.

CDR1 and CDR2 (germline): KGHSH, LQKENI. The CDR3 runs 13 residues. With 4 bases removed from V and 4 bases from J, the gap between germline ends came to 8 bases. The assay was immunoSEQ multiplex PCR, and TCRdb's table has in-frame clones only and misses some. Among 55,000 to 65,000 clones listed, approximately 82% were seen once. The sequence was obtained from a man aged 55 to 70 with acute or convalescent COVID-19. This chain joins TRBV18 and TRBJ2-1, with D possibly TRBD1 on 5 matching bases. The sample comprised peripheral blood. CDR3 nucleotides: TGTGCCAGCTCACTAGGGGCGTACAATGAGCAGTTCTTC. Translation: CASSLGAYNEQFF.